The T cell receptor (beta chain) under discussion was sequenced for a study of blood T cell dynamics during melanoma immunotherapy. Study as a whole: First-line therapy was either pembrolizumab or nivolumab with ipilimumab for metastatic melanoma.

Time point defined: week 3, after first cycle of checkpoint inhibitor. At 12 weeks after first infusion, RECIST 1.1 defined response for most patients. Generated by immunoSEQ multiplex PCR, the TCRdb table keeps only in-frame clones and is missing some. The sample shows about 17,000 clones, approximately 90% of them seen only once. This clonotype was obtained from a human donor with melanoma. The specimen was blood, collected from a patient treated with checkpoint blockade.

Here the CDR3 reads CASSPQGYNEQFF. The CDR3 nucleotides are TGTGCCAGCTCACCACAGGGCTACAATGAGCAGTTCTTC. The chain employs TRBV18 and TRBJ2-1; D is uncertain. V lost 1 base and J 3 bases, leaving 4 bases between the germline ends. The CDR3 covers 13 residues. The germline CDR1 and CDR2 sequences are KGHSH and LQKENI.